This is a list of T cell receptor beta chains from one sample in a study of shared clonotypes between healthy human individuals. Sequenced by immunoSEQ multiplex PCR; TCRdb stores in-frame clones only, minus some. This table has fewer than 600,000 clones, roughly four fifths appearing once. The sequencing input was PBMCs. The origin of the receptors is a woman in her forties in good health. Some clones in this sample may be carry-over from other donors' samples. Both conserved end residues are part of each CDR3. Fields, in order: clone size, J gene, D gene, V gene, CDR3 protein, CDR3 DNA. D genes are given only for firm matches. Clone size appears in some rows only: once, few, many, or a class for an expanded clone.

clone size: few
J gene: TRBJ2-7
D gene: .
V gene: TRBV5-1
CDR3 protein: CASSRYSKGGEQYF
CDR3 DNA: TGCGCCAGCAGCAGATACAGTAAGGGCGGCGAGCAGTACTTC

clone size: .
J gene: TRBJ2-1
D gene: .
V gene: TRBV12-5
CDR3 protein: CASGSTGNEQFF
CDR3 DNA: TGTGCTAGTGGCTCGACCGGAAATGAGCAGTTCTTC

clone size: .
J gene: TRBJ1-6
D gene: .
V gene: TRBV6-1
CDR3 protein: CASSDGGEHSPLHF
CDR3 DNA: TGTGCCAGCAGTGACGGAGGGGAGCATTCACCCCTCCACTTT

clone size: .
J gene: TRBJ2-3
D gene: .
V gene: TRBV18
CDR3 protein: CASSPGRGTDTQYF
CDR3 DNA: TGTGCCAGCTCACCCGGCAGGGGCACAGATACGCAGTATTTT

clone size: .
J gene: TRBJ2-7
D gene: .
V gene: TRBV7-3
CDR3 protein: CASSLSPGEAYEQYF
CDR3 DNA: TGTGCCAGCAGCTTATCCCCCGGTGAGGCGTACGAGCAGTACTTC

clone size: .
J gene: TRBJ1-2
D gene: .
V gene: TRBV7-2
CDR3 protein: CASSFAPNYGYTF
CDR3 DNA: TGTGCCAGCAGCTTCGCGCCAAACTATGGCTACACCTTC

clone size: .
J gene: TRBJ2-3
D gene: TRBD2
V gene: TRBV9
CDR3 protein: CASSVTSGADTQYF
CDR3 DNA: TGTGCCAGCAGCGTGACTAGCGGGGCAGATACGCAGTATTTT

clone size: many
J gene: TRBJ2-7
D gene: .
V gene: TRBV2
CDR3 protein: CASTDRALYEQYF
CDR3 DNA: TGTGCCAGCACAGACAGAGCCCTCTACGAGCAGTACTTC

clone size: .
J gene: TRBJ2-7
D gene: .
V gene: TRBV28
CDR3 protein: CASSLLPAGTTYEQYF
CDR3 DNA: TGTGCCAGCAGTTTATTGCCAGCAGGGACCACCTACGAGCAGTACTTC

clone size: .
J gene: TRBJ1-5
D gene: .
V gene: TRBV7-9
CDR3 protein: CASSLAGAGNQPQHF
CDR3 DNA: TGTGCCAGCAGCTTAGCGGGGGCGGGCAATCAGCCCCAGCATTTT

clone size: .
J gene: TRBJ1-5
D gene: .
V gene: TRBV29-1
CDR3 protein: CGGGAAPLIDQPQHF
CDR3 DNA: TGCGGGGGTGGGGCAGCCCCACTTATAGATCAGCCCCAGCATTTT

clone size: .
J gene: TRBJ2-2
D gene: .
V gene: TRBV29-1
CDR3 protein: CSVLTGPDTGELFF
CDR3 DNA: TGCAGCGTTTTAACAGGGCCTGACACCGGGGAGCTGTTTTTT

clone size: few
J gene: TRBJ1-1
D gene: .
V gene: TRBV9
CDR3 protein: CASSSPGRGGGPFF
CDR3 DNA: TGTGCCAGCAGCTCCCCCGGGCGTGGGGGGGGGCCTTTCTTT

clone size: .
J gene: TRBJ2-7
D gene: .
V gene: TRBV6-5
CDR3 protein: CASSPTGAPGYEQYF
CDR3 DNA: TGTGCCAGCAGTCCAACCGGGGCCCCTGGGTACGAGCAGTACTTC

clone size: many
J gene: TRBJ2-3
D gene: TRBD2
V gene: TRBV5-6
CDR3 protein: CASSLDAGGSDTQYF
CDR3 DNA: TGTGCCAGCAGCTTGGATGCGGGAGGGTCAGATACGCAGTATTTT

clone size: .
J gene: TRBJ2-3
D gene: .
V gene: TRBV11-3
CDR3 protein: CASSLGPSTDTQYF
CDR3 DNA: TGTGCCAGCAGCTTAGGCCCGAGCACAGATACGCAGTATTTT

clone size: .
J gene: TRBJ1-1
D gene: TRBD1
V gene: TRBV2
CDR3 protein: CASKADRGSEAFF
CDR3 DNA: TGTGCTAGCAAGGCGGACAGGGGCTCTGAAGCTTTCTTT

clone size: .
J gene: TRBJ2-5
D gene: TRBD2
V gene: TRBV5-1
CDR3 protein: CASSFASGRPQETQYF
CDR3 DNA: TGCGCCAGCAGCTTTGCTAGCGGGAGACCTCAAGAGACCCAGTACTTC

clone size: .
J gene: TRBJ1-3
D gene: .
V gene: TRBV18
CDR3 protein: CASSPQGSSGNTIYF
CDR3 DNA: TGTGCCAGCTCACCTCAGGGGAGCTCTGGAAACACCATATATTTT

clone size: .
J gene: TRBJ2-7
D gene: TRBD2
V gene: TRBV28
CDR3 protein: CASSSPAVLAGGEQYF
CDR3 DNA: TGTGCCAGCAGTTCCCCGGCGGTGTTAGCGGGAGGCGAGCAGTACTTC

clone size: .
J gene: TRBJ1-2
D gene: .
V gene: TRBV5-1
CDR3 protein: CASSLGQTANYGYTF
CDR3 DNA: TGCGCCAGCAGCTTGGGACAGACAGCTAACTATGGCTACACCTTC

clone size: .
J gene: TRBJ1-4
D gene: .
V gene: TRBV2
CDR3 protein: CASSGGGEKLFF
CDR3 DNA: TGTGCCAGCAGTGGGGGAGGTGAAAAACTGTTTTTT

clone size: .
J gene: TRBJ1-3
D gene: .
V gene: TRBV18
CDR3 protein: CASSMGGEMKTIYF
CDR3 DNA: TGTGCCAGCTCCATGGGAGGGGAGATGAAGACCATATATTTT

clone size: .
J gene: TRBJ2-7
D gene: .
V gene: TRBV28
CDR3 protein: CASRSRRYEQYF
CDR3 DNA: TGTGCCAGCAGGTCCCGCCGCTACGAGCAGTACTTC

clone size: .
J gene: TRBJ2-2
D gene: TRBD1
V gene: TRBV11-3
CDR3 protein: CASSRGPGELFF
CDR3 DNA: TGTGCCAGCAGCAGGGGGCCCGGGGAGCTGTTTTTT

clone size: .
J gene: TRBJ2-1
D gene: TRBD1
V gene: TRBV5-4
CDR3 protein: CASSPGQGVREQFF
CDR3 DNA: TGTGCCAGCAGCCCCGGACAGGGCGTCCGTGAGCAGTTCTTC

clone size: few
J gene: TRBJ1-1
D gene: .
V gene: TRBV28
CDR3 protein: CASSLTPSLGTEAFF
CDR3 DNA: TGTGCCAGCAGTTTAACACCATCTTTGGGCACTGAAGCTTTCTTT

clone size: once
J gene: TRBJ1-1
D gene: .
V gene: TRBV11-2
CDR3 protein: CASTSRAGYDTEAFF
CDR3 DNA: TGTGCCAGCACCTCCAGGGCGGGCTATGACACTGAAGCTTTCTTT

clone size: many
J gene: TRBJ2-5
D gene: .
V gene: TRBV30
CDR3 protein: CAWRRLLYKETQYF
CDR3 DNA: TGTGCCTGGAGGAGGCTCCTGTACAAAGAGACCCAGTACTTC

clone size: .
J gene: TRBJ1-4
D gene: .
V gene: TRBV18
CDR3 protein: CASSPVQGNEKLFF
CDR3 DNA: TGTGCCAGCTCACCGGTTCAGGGAAATGAAAAACTGTTTTTT

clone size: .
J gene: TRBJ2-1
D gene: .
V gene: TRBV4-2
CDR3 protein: CASSDKRQLNEQFF
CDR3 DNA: TGTGCCAGCAGCGATAAGAGGCAGCTTAATGAGCAGTTCTTC

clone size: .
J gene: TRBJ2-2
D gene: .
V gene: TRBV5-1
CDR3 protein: CASSLRGLSGELFF
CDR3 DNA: TGCGCCAGCAGCCTCCGCGGACTCTCCGGGGAGCTGTTTTTT

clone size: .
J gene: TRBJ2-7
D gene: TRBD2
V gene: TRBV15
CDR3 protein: CATSSVTSGTTYEQYF
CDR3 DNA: TGTGCCACCAGCAGCGTGACTAGCGGGACTACCTACGAGCAGTACTTC

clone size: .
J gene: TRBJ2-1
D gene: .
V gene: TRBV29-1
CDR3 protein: CSVVVSLSYNEQFF
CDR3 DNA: TGCAGCGTTGTTGTTAGCCTCTCCTACAATGAGCAGTTCTTC

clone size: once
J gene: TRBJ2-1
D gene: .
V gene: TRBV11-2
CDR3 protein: CASSLPRRPSYNEQFF
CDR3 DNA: TGTGCCAGCAGCCTCCCCCGGAGGCCATCCTACAATGAGCAGTTCTTC

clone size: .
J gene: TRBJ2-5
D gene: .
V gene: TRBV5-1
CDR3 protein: CASSFTVQETQYF
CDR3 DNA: TGCGCCAGCAGCTTTACAGTCCAAGAGACCCAGTACTTC

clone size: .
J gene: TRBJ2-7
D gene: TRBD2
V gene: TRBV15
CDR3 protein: CATSSHTGLGIYEQYF
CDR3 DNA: TGTGCCACCAGCAGCCACACGGGACTAGGGATCTACGAGCAGTACTTC

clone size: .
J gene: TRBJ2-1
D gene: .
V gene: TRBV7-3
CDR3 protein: CASSSSGYNEQFF
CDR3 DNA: TGTGCCAGCAGCTCCTCGGGATACAATGAGCAGTTCTTC